The 27 T cell receptor beta chains below were found in one sample sequenced in a study of shared clonotypes between healthy human individuals. Sequencing was performed with immunoSEQ multiplex PCR; in TCRdb, only in-frame clones are kept and a portion is missing. The repertoire consists of more than 400,000 clones, with around 73% occurring once and the leading ten covering around 12%. Sequenced: PBMCs. The receptor set was obtained from a woman aged 40-49 years in good health. Some clones in this sample may be carry-over from other donors' samples.

V and J are TRBV19 and TRBJ2-2; no clear D. This CDR3 spans 13 amino acids. Deletions cut 7 bases from V and 5 bases from J, with 11 bases between. From germline, CDR1 is LNHDA and CDR2 SQIVND (reference sequence). The CDR3 nucleotides are TGTGCCAGTAAAGGGCTCAGAACCGGGGAGCTGTTTTTT. It translates to CASKGLRTGELFF.

This clone was seen once. The chain has TRBV6-6 and TRBJ1-2; no clear D gene. The CDR3 length is 15 residues. Germline loops: CDR1 MNHNY, CDR2 SVGAGI (reference sequence). V was cut by 6 bases and J by 3 bases, with 17 bases left in between. As DNA, the CDR3 is TGTGCCAGCAGCCACGCCGGAGCATCGGACTATGGCTACACCTTC. Its protein is CASSHAGASDYGYTF.

DNA for the CDR3: TGCAGTGCCCTGCTAAGGGGTGAGCAGTTCTTC. This sequence encodes CSALLRGEQFF. The chain joins TRBV20-1 to TRBJ2-1, with D possibly matching TRBD1 (5 bases). The CDR3 has 11 residues. Germline V gene data show CDR1 as DFQATT and CDR2 as SNEGSKA (reference sequence). The V end lost 6 bases, the J end lost 9 bases, and 12 bases lay between the germline ends.

This clone was observed once. This rearrangement joins TRBV27 to TRBJ2-3; maybe TRBD2 (5 bases). The germline V gene has CDR1 MNHEY and CDR2 SMNVEV (reference sequence). Deletions cut 3 bases from V and 6 bases from J, with 19 bases between. The CDR3 has 16 residues. The DNA for the CDR3 is TGTGCCAGCAGTTTTCCCGCCGGGCCGGGATCCGATACGCAGTATTTT. Translating it yields CASSFPAGPGSDTQYF.

This clone was observed a few times. V usage is TRBV29-1 and J usage is TRBJ1-1, with a possible D match to TRBD1 (5 bases). Trimming took 4 bases from V and 3 from J, leaving 15 bases between them. The germline gives CDR1 SQVTM, CDR2 ANQGSEA. There are 14 residues in the CDR3. CDR3 sequence (DNA): TGCAGCGTTGTAACGGGGGAGAAGGACACTGAAGCTTTCTTT. Translation: CSVVTGEKDTEAFF.

Points on this clone: This likely reflects a read error, since a far larger clone is one base away. The chain combines TRBV7-2 with TRBJ1-1; no clear D. Germline CDR1 and CDR2: SGHTA and FQGNSA. The CDR3 is made up of 13 amino acids. Trimming pared 1 base from V and 4 bases from J, leaving 7 bases between. For the CDR3, the DNA is TGTGCCAGCAGCTTAGGGACCCCCACTGAAGCTTTCTTT. Translation gives CASSLGTPTEAFF.

The chain links TRBV6-1 to TRBJ1-4, with a possible D match to TRBD1 (6 bases). The germline gives CDR1 MNHNS, CDR2 SASEGT. V was shortened by 4 bases and J by 0 bases, with 12 bases between the two germline ends. The CDR3 loop spans 16 amino acids. This chain's CDR3 is CASSGTGRATNEKLFF. CDR3 DNA: TGTGCCAGCAGTGGAACAGGGAGAGCAACTAATGAAAAACTGTTTTTT.

The CDR3 spells CASSRDRVYEQYF. Written as DNA, the CDR3 is TGTGCCAGCAGCAGGGACAGGGTCTACGAGCAGTACTTC. The V and J genes are TRBV6-5 and TRBJ2-7; the match to TRBD1 covers 9 bases. V dropped 6 bases and J dropped 3; count of bases not matched to a gene: 3. CDR1 and CDR2 (germline): MNHEY, SVGAGI. The CDR3 length is 13 residues.

The chain employs TRBV19 and TRBJ2-7; D is tentatively TRBD1 or TRBD2 (5 bases each). The V and J ends lost 2 bases and 3 bases respectively, with 14 bases between them. CDR1 and CDR2 (germline): LNHDA, SQIVND (reference sequence). CDR3 size: 15 residues. CDR3 loop: CASSITGPGSYEQYF. The CDR3 bases are TGTGCCAGTAGTATAACGGGACCAGGGAGCTACGAGCAGTACTTC.

The chain joins TRBV14 to TRBJ2-7; D is ambiguous. CDR1 SGHDN and CDR2 FVKESK come from the germline V gene. This CDR3 has 12 residues. V dropped 4 bases and J dropped 4 bases, with 8 bases sitting between them. The CDR3 protein is CASSLDRYEQYF. The DNA for the CDR3 is TGTGCCAGCAGCCTCGATAGGTACGAGCAGTACTTC.

This clone was recorded at least ten times. The chain employs TRBV2 and TRBJ2-7; D gene ambiguous. The germline gives CDR1 SNHLY, CDR2 FYNNEI. The V gene lost 4 bases and the J gene lost 2 bases, with 6 bases spanning the gap. This CDR3 is 12 amino acids long. The CDR3 here is CASSATAYEQYF. The CDR3 DNA is TGTGCCAGCAGTGCCACGGCCTACGAGCAGTACTTC.

The J gene is TRBJ2-5, the V gene TRBV6-5; TRBD1 or TRBD2 may be the D gene (5 bases each). The J call may be wrong; the DNA end is better matched by TRBJ2-7. The CDR3 spans 13 residues. Germline V gives CDR1 MNHEY, CDR2 SVGAGI. This CDR3 is CASSYRGVYEQYF. The CDR3, as DNA: TGTGCCAGCAGTTATAGGGGAGTCTACGAGCAGTACTTC.

This chain joins TRBV9 and TRBJ2-2; D perhaps matches TRBD2 (5 bases). Germline V gives CDR1 SGDLS, CDR2 YYNGEE. The CDR3 is made up of 15 amino acids. Trimming left V 0 bases short and J 0 bases short, with 6 bases between. The CDR3: CASSVELANTGELFF. CDR3 DNA: TGTGCCAGCAGCGTAGAACTAGCGAACACCGGGGAGCTGTTTTTT.

The chain employs TRBV5-1 and TRBJ2-3; TRBD2 matches 9 bases. There are 14 residues in the CDR3. After removal of 7 bases from V and 6 bases from J, the junction contained 9 bases not matched to a gene. CDR1 and CDR2 from the germline V gene are SGHRS and YFSETQ. The CDR3 DNA reads as TGCGCCAGCGGAACTAGCGGGTGGAGGGATACGCAGTATTTT. Amino acid sequence: CASGTSGWRDTQYF. Full variable domain (outside the CDR3, taken from reference TRBV5-1 and TRBJ2-3): KAGVTQTPRYLIKTRGQQVTLSCSPISGHRSVSWYQQTPGQGLQFLFEYFSETQRNKGNFPGRFSGRQFSNSRSEMNVSTLELGDSALYLCASGTSGWRDTQYFGPGTRLTVL.

The rearrangement joins TRBV6-6 to TRBJ2-7; D is perhaps TRBD2 (7 bases). The CDR3 is 15 amino acids. V lost 0 bases and J 1 base, leaving 10 bases between the germline ends. Germline-derived CDR1 and CDR2 are MNHNY and SVGAGI (reference sequence). CDR3 nucleotides: TGTGCCAGCAGTTACTCCGAGGGGGGGTCCTACGAGCAGTACTTC. Its protein product is CASSYSEGGSYEQYF.

This clone was picked up one time. The CDR3, as DNA: TGTGCCAGCAGCCCCCAGACAGGACCACAAGAGACCCAGTACTTC. Amino acid sequence: CASSPQTGPQETQYF. V and J are TRBV11-1 and TRBJ2-5; D may be TRBD1 (6 bases). V lost 5 bases, J lost 2 bases, and 15 bases lay in between. The CDR3 loop spans 15 amino acids. In germline, CDR1 is SGHAT, CDR2 FQDESV (reference sequence).

This chain links TRBV9 with TRBJ1-5, with D unclear. Germline CDR1 is SGDLS and CDR2 is YYNGEE. The V and J ends lost 0 bases and 4 bases respectively, with 5 bases between them. CDR3 length: 13 residues. The CDR3 DNA follows: TGTGCCAGCAGCGTAGCCCCAAATCAGCCCCAGCATTTT. This sequence encodes CASSVAPNQPQHF.

V is TRBV9 and J is TRBJ2-3; TRBD2 aligns across 7 bases. The germline V gene encodes CDR1 SGDLS and CDR2 YYNGEE. CDR3 length equals 13 residues. V lost 4 bases to trimming and J lost 6 bases; unmatched junction nucleotides: 5. Here the CDR3 reads CASSPSTSDTQYF. CDR3 DNA: TGTGCCAGCAGCCCCTCGACTAGCGATACGCAGTATTTT. Supplemented by reference TRBV9 and TRBJ2-3, the full variable domain reads DSGVTQTPKHLITATGQRVTLRCSPRSGDLSVYWYQQSLDQGLQFLIQYYNGEERAKGNILERFSAQQFPDLHSELNLSSLELGDSALYFCASSPSTSDTQYFGPGTRLTVL.

The CDR3 sequence: CASSSGQGGEQYF. CDR3 bases: TGTGCCAGCAGTTCCGGACAGGGCGGCGAGCAGTACTTC. The V and J genes are TRBV28 and TRBJ2-7, with 8 bases identical to TRBD1. Germline CDR1 is MDHEN and CDR2 is SYDVKM. V dropped 4 bases and J dropped 6; count of bases not matched to a gene: 5. The CDR3 runs 13 residues.

This rearrangement joins TRBV19 to TRBJ2-5; 7 bases map to TRBD1. With 7 bases clipped from V and 0 bases from J, the junction kept 8 bases outside the gene matches. The CDR3 runs 15 residues. Germline V gives CDR1 LNHDA, CDR2 SQIVND (reference sequence). This chain's CDR3 is CASKGGRRYQETQYF. DNA for the CDR3: TGTGCCAGTAAAGGGGGCAGGCGGTACCAAGAGACCCAGTACTTC.

The rearrangement links TRBV27 to TRBJ2-3; 9 bases are shared with TRBD2. Germline assignment: CDR1 MNHEY and CDR2 SMNVEV (reference sequence). This CDR3 is built from 15 residues. With V trimmed by 7 bases and J by 2 bases, 7 bases remained unmatched. CDR3 amino acids: CASTLGLATTDTQYF. The CDR3 nucleotides read TGTGCCAGCACCCTGGGACTAGCAACCACAGATACGCAGTATTTT.

The rearrangement joins TRBV5-6 to TRBJ1-2, with D perhaps matching TRBD1 (5 bases). Trimming took 3 bases from V and 1 from J, leaving 19 bases between them. In germline, CDR1 is SGHDT, CDR2 YYEEEE. CDR3 size: 17 residues. The CDR3 nucleotides are TGTGCCAGCAGCTGGGACTTCACGGTACACCTTAACTATGGCTACACCTTC. It yields the protein CASSWDFTVHLNYGYTF.

CDR3 DNA sequence: TGTGCCATCAGTGAAGGTAGGGCCGATGGCGGCTACACCTTC. Its translation is CAISEGRADGGYTF. The chain has TRBV10-3 and TRBJ1-2; no firm D call. This CDR3 contains 14 residues. Germline values: CDR1 ENHRY, CDR2 SYGVKD. V gave up 3 bases and J gave up 8 bases, with 16 bases separating them.

The chain recombines TRBV5-1 with TRBJ1-3; D gene unclear. V shed 7 bases and J shed 2 bases, with 16 bases lying between them. This CDR3 is 15 amino acids long. CDR1 is SGHRS, CDR2 YFSETQ, per germline. The CDR3, as DNA: TGCGCCAGCTCCGGGGAGGGTGGAACTGGAAACACCATATATTTT. Protein product: CASSGEGGTGNTIYF.

Note on this clone: At the DNA level, this CDR3 is encoded by other sequences in the same sample as well. This chain links TRBV29-1 with TRBJ2-1, with TRBD2 matching over 8 bases. From germline, CDR1 is SQVTM and CDR2 ANQGSEA. The CDR3 contains 14 residues. The junction had 3 bases not matched to a gene; V was cut back by 5 bases and J by 0 bases. For the CDR3, the DNA is TGCAGCGTTACTACTAGCGGCTCCTACAATGAGCAGTTCTTC. It codes for CSVTTSGSYNEQFF.

The gene calls are TRBV6-4 and TRBJ2-2; D possibly corresponds to TRBD2 (6 bases). Germline CDR1 and CDR2: MRHNA and SNTAGT. Trimming shortened V by 0 bases and J by 5 bases, and 13 bases separated the two germline ends. CDR3 length: 16 residues. CDR3 coding DNA: TGTGCCAGCAGTGACTCGGGGGGAGGAGAGACCGGGGAGCTGTTTTTT. It codes for CASSDSGGGETGELFF.

This clone was recorded at least ten times. This sequence joins TRBV7-9 and TRBJ2-5, with a tentative D call TRBD2 (6 bases). The V end was cut by 7 bases, the J end by 1 base, with 10 bases between. The CDR3 extends over 13 amino acids. From germline, CDR1 is SEHNR and CDR2 FQNEAQ (reference sequence). For the CDR3, the DNA is TGTGCCAGCACCCTGGGGGGCCAAGAGACCCAGTACTTC. Its protein product is CASTLGGQETQYF.